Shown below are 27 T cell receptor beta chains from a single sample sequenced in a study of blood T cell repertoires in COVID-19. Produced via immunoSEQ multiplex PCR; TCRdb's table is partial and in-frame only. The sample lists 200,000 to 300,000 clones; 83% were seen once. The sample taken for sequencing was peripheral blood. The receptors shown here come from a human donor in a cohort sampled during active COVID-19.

In nucleotides, the CDR3 is TGCGCCAGCAGCCAAGTTCCGGGGGAGAAAGCTTTCTTT. It translates to CASSQVPGEKAFF. The chain carries TRBV4-1 and TRBJ1-1; a possible D gene is TRBD1 (5 bases). Germline CDR1 reads MGHRA; CDR2 reads YSYEKL. The CDR3 totals 13 residues. The V and J ends lost 1 base and 9 bases respectively, with 12 bases between them.

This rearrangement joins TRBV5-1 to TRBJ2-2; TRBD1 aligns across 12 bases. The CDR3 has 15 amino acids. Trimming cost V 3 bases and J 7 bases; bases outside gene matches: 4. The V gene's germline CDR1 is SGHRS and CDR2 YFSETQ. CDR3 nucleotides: TGCGCCAGCAGCTCGGGACAGGGGGCCGTCGGGGAGCTGTTTTTT. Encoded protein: CASSSGQGAVGELFF.

The CDR3 DNA is TGCGCCAGCAGCTTGACTAGGGAGGGGGAGACCCAGTACTTC. Amino acid sequence: CASSLTREGETQYF. The genes are TRBV5-1 and TRBJ2-5; 7 bases are a match to TRBD2. This CDR3 contains 14 residues. V was pared by 1 base and J by 5 bases, with 5 bases of the junction left unmatched. In germline, CDR1 is SGHRS, CDR2 YFSETQ.

The CDR3 nucleotides are TGCAGCGTTTGGACAGGGTCAGAGGGCACTGAAGCTTTCTTT. Amino acids: CSVWTGSEGTEAFF. The chain combines TRBV29-1 with TRBJ1-1, with TRBD1 matching 8 bases. The germline V gene has CDR1 SQVTM and CDR2 ANQGSEA. Losses at the gene ends were 5 bases for V and 4 bases for J; bases not matched to a gene: 9. The CDR3 is 14 residues long.

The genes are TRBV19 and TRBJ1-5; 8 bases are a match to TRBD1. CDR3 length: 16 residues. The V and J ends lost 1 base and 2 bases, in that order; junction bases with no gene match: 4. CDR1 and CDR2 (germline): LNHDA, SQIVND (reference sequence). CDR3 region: CASSIVQGVGNQPQHF. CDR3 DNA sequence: TGTGCCAGTAGTATAGTACAGGGGGTCGGCAATCAGCCCCAGCATTTT.

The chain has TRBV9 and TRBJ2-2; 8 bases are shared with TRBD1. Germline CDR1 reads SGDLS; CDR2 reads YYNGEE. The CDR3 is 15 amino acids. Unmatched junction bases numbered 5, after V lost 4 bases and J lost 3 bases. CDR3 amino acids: CASSKTGEDTGELFF. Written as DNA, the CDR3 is TGTGCCAGCAGCAAGACAGGGGAGGACACCGGGGAGCTGTTTTTT.

Here the CDR3 reads CASSPRSTNEKLFF. CDR3 nucleotide sequence: TGCGCCTCCTCTCCCAGGTCTACTAATGAAAAACTGTTTTTT. The chain has TRBV5-1 and TRBJ1-4; D is ambiguous. CDR1 is SGHRS, CDR2 YFSETQ, per germline. The CDR3 extends over 14 amino acids. The V gene lost 10 bases and the J gene lost 2 bases, with 15 bases spanning the gap.

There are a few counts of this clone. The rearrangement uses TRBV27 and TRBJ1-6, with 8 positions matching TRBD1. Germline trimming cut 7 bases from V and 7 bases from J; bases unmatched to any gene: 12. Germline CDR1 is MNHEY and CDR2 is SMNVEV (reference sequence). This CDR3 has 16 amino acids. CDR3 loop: CASTLMGGQANSPLHF. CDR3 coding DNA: TGTGCCAGCACCCTCATGGGGGGACAGGCAAATTCACCCCTCCACTTT.

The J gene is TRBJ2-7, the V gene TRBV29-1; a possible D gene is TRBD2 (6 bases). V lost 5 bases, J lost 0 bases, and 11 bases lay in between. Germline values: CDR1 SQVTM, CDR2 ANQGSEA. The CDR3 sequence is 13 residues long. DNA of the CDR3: TGCAGCGTTACGTGGGAGGCCTCCTACGAGCAGTACTTC. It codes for CSVTWEASYEQYF.

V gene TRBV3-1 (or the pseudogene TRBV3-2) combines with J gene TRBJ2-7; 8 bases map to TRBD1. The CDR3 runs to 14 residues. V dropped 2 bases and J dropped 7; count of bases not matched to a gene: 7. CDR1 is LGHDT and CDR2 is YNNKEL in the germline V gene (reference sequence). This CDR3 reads CASSQPGQVFEQYF. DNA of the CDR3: TGTGCCAGCAGCCAACCGGGACAGGTCTTTGAGCAGTACTTC.

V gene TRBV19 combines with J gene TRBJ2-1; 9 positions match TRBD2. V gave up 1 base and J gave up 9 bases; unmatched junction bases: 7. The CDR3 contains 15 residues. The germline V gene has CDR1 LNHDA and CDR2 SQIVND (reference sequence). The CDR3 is CASSIGKRGVSEQFF. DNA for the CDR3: TGTGCCAGTAGTATAGGGAAGCGGGGGGTGAGTGAGCAGTTCTTC.

This CDR3 reads CASSLAIGGQETQYF. The CDR3 DNA sequence: TGTGCCAGCAGCTTGGCTATCGGGGGGCAAGAGACCCAGTACTTC. The rearrangement links TRBV5-4 to TRBJ2-5; 7 nucleotides match TRBD2. Trimming at V came to 0 bases and at J to 2 bases, leaving 4 bases not matched to a gene. Germline values: CDR1 SGHNT, CDR2 YYREEE (reference sequence). The CDR3 extends over 15 amino acids.

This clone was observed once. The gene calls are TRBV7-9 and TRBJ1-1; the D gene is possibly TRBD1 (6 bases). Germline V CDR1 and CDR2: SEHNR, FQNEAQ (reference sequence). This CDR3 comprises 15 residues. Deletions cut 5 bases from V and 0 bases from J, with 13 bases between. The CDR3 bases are TGTGCCAGCAGCCCGACAGACAGGATGAACACTGAAGCTTTCTTT. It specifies CASSPTDRMNTEAFF.

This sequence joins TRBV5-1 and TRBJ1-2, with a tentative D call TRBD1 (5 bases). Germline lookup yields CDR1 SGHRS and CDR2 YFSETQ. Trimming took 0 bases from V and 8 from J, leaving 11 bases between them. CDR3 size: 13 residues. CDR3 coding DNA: TGCGCCAGCAGCTTGGGTGCAGGGCTCGGCTACACCTTC. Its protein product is CASSLGAGLGYTF.

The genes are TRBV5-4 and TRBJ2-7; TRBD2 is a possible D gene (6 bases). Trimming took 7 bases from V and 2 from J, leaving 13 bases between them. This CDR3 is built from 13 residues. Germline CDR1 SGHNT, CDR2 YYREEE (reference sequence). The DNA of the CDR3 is TGTGCCAGCTCCAAACTAGCTACCTACGAGCAGTACTTC. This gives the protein CASSKLATYEQYF.

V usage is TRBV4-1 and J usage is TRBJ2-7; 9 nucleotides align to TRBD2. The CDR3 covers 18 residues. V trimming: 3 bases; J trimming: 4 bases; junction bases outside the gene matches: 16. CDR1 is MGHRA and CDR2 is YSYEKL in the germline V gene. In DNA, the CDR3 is TGCGCCAGCAGCCATTCTTCCGTGCGCGGGAGGGTTCGTTACGAGCAGTACTTC. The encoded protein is CASSHSSVRGRVRYEQYF.

The CDR3 bases are TGTGCCAGCAGTGAAGAATCCGTTCAGTACTTC. Its translation: CASSEESVQYF. The chain carries TRBV6-1 and TRBJ2-7; the D is unclear. The germline V gene has CDR1 MNHNS and CDR2 SASEGT. Deletions cut 1 base from V and 10 bases from J, with 8 bases between. The CDR3 is 11 residues long.

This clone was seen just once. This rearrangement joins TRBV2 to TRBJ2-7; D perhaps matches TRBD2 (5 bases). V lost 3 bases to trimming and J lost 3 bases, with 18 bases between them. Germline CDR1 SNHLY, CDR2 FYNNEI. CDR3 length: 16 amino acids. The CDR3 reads CASSDTLGVVNYEQYF. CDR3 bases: TGTGCCAGCAGTGACACCCTCGGGGTAGTCAACTACGAGCAGTACTTC.

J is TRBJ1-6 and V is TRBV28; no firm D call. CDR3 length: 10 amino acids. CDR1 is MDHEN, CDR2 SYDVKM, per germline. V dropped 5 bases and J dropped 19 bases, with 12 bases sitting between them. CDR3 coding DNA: TGTGCCAGCAGTGGAGGGATTCGTCACTTT. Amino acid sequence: CASSGGIRHF.

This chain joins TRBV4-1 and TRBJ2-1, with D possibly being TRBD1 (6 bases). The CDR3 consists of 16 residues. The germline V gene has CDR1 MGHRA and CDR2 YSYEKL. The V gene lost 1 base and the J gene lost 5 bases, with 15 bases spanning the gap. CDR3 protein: CASSQGDIRDNNEQFF. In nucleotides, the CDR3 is TGCGCCAGCAGCCAAGGAGACATTCGGGACAACAATGAGCAGTTCTTC.

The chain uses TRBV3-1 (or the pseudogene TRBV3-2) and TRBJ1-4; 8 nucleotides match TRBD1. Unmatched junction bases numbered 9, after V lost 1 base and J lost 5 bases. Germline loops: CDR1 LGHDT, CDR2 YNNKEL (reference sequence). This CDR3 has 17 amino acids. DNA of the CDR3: TGTGCCAGCAGCCAAGCGAACGGACAGGGCGAAAATGAAAAACTGTTTTTT. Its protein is CASSQANGQGENEKLFF.

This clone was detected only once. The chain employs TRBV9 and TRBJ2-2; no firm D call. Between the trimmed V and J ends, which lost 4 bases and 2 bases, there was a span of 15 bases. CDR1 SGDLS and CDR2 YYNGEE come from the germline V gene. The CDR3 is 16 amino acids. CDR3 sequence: CASSPLGNDNTGELFF. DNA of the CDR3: TGTGCCAGCAGCCCCCTAGGTAACGATAACACCGGGGAGCTGTTTTTT.

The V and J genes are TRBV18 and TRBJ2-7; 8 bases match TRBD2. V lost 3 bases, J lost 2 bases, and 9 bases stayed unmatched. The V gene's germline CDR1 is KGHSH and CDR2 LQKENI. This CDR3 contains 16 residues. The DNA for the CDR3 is TGTGCCAGCTCACCGAGCCGGGGGGGCCGCCCCTACGAGCAGTACTTC. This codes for CASSPSRGGRPYEQYF.

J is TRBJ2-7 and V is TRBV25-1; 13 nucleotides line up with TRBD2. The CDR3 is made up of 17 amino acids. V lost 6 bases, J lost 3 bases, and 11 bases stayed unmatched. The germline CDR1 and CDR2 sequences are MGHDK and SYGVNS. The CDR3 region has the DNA TGTGCCAGCAGCATCGGGACTAGCGGGATCTTGGTCTACGAGCAGTACTTC. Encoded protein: CASSIGTSGILVYEQYF.

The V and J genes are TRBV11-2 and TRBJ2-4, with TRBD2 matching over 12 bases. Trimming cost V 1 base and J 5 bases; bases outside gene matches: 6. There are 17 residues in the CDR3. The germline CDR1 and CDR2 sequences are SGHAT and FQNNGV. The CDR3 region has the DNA TGTGCCAGCAGCTTAGGACGACTAGCGGGAGTGGAAAACATTCAGTACTTC. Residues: CASSLGRLAGVENIQYF.

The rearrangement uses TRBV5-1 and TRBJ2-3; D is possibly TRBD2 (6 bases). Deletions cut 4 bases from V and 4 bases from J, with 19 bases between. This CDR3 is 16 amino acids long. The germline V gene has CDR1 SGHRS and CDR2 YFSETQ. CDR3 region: CASSPEGPRGPDTQYF. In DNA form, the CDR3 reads TGCGCCAGCAGCCCGGAGGGCCCGAGAGGTCCAGATACGCAGTATTTT.

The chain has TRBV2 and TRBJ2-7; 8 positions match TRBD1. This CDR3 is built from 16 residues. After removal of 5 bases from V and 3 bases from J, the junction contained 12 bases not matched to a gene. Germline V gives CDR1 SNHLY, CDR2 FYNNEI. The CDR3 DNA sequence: TGTGCCAGCAGTACCCGTCGGACAGGGTTTGGCTACGAGCAGTACTTC. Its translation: CASSTRRTGFGYEQYF.